Following are 13 T cell receptor beta chains from one sample sequenced in a study of control samples from healthy donors and cancer patients. The protocol was immunoSEQ multiplex PCR, while the TCRdb copy is restricted to in-frame clones and leaves out a portion. Among about 190,000 clones, just under 95% were seen once, and the ten largest hold 1.4% to 1.5%. Sequences were obtained from blood. These receptors all come from a man between 18 and 29 years old in good health.

This clone was observed a single time. The CDR3 coding sequence is TGCGCCAGCAGCTTGCGGGCAGGGGCTACAGGAGATGAAGCTTTCTTT. Amino acids: CASSLRAGATGDEAFF. The V and J genes are TRBV5-1 and TRBJ1-1; D may be TRBD1 (6 bases). V was clipped by 1 base and J by 7 bases, with 20 bases between them. Germline CDR1 SGHRS, CDR2 YFSETQ. The CDR3 consists of 16 residues.

This clone was recorded once. The chain couples TRBV5-4 to TRBJ1-6, with 8 bases lining up with TRBD1. The CDR3 totals 17 residues. The J segment lost 1 base and the V segment lost 4 bases, leaving 7 bases of the junction unmatched. Germline V CDR1 and CDR2: SGHNT, YYREEE (reference sequence). The CDR3 spells CASSPGQGLSYNSPLHF. The CDR3 nucleotides are TGTGCCAGCAGCCCCGGACAGGGCCTGTCCTATAATTCACCCCTCCACTTT.

CDR3 region: CASSSNTYTQYF. CDR3 in DNA: TGCGCCAGCAGTTCAAACACTTATACGCAGTATTTT. The V and J genes are TRBV5-1 and TRBJ2-3; D remains ambiguous. Trimming removed 5 bases from V and 7 bases from J, with 11 bases in between. The CDR3 loop spans 12 amino acids. Looked up from germline, CDR1 is SGHRS and CDR2 is YFSETQ.

This chain's CDR3 is CASKKGMSTDTQYF. The CDR3 DNA is TGTGCCAGTAAGAAGGGAATGAGCACAGATACGCAGTATTTT. This chain links TRBV19 with TRBJ2-3; no definite D call. Looked up from germline, CDR1 is LNHDA and CDR2 is SQIVND (reference sequence). The CDR3 consists of 14 residues. The V gene lost 7 bases and the J gene lost 0 bases, with 11 bases spanning the gap.

The J gene is TRBJ2-3, the V gene TRBV3-1 (or the pseudogene TRBV3-2), with D possibly TRBD1 on 6 matching bases. The CDR3 totals 15 residues. V lost 5 bases to trimming and J lost 3 bases, with 15 bases between them. CDR1 and CDR2 from the germline V gene are LGHDT and YNNKEL (reference sequence). CDR3 in amino acids: CASSLRDTGTDTQYF. CDR3 bases: TGTGCCAGCAGCTTACGGGACACGGGGACAGATACGCAGTATTTT.

This clone has only one observation. V usage is TRBV5-1 and J usage is TRBJ1-6; the D is unclear. The CDR3 is made up of 14 amino acids. Between the trimmed V and J ends, which lost 0 bases and 3 bases, there was a span of 4 bases. Per germline, CDR1 SGHRS and CDR2 YFSETQ. The CDR3 DNA reads TGCGCCAGCAGCTTGGGCCTCTATAATTCACCCCTCCACTTT. Amino acid sequence: CASSLGLYNSPLHF.

This clone has only one observation. This chain joins TRBV3-1 (or the pseudogene TRBV3-2) and TRBJ1-4, with TRBD1 matching 8 bases. The CDR3 sequence is 19 residues long. The J segment lost 4 bases and the V segment lost 0 bases, leaving 13 bases of the junction unmatched. Germline CDR1 is LGHDT and CDR2 is YNNKEL (reference sequence). CDR3 bases: TGTGCCAGCAGCCAAGATAAAGGGACAGGATGGCTAATTAATGAAAAACTGTTTTTT. Residues: CASSQDKGTGWLINEKLFF.

The chain joins TRBV7-3 to TRBJ2-3; 8 bases agree with TRBD1. The germline gives CDR1 SGHTA, CDR2 FQGTGA. V was clipped by 10 bases and J by 5 bases; unmatched bases: 8. The CDR3 runs 13 residues. The CDR3 is CATSGQAQDTQYF. The DNA of the CDR3 is TGTGCCACTTCGGGACAGGCTCAAGATACGCAGTATTTT.

The rearrangement uses TRBV19 and TRBJ2-7, with a weak D call TRBD1 (7 bases). Germline V gives CDR1 LNHDA, CDR2 SQIVND (reference sequence). This CDR3 spans 16 amino acids. Trimming left V 6 bases short and J 4 bases short, with 22 bases between. In DNA, the CDR3 is TGTGCCAGTAGCCCTGGCGTACAGGGGACTCGGTACGAGCAGTACTTC. Translated: CASSPGVQGTRYEQYF. Full variable domain (rest looked up from reference TRBV19 and TRBJ2-7): DGGITQSPKYLFRKEGQNVTLSCEQNLNHDAMYWYRQDPGQGLRLIYYSQIVNDFQKGDIAEGYSVSREKKESFPLTVTSAQKNPTAFYLCASSPGVQGTRYEQYFGPGTRLTVT.

The chain employs TRBV7-9 and TRBJ1-6; 7 positions agree with TRBD1. Germline trimming cut 5 bases from V and 9 bases from J; bases unmatched to any gene: 7. The V gene's germline CDR1 is SEHNR and CDR2 FQNEAQ (reference sequence). The CDR3 contains 14 residues. The CDR3 region is CASSLLDRASPLHF. The CDR3 DNA is TGTGCCAGCAGCCTCCTCGACAGGGCTTCACCCCTCCACTTT.

This sequence joins TRBV5-4 and TRBJ2-3; the D gene is possibly TRBD2 (6 bases). V was clipped by 2 bases and J by 0 bases, with 7 bases between them. Germline CDR1 reads SGHNT; CDR2 reads YYREEE (reference sequence). The CDR3 covers 14 residues. The CDR3 bases are TGTGCCAGCAGCTTTAGCGGTAGCACAGATACGCAGTATTTT. This encodes CASSFSGSTDTQYF.

The chain employs TRBV30 and TRBJ1-5, with D perhaps TRBD1 (6 bases). This CDR3 contains 13 residues. V shed 1 base and J shed 6 bases, with 10 bases lying between them. The germline CDR1 and CDR2 sequences are GTSNPN and SVGIG (reference sequence). The CDR3 loop reads CAWSEDRLQPQHF. DNA for the CDR3: TGTGCCTGGAGTGAGGACAGACTTCAGCCCCAGCATTTT.

The rearrangement links TRBV7-9 to TRBJ1-1, with a tentative D call TRBD1 (5 bases). Germline CDR1 and CDR2: SEHNR and FQNEAQ (reference sequence). This CDR3 comprises 14 residues. V was trimmed by 3 bases and J by 4 bases, leaving 12 bases between them. DNA for the CDR3: TGTGCCAGCAGCTTCCGAGAGGGGAGCACTGAAGCTTTCTTT. Amino acid sequence: CASSFREGSTEAFF.